This TCR beta chain was sequenced in a study of T cell responses to AZD1222 COVID-19 vaccine. This CDR3 contains 15 residues. Germline V gene sequence: CDR1 GTSNPN, CDR2 SVGIG (reference sequence). Trimming cost V 2 bases and J 8 bases; bases outside gene matches: 7. TCRdb's table, derived via immunoSEQ multiplex PCR, lists solely in-frame clones and lacks some. The top ten clones hold almost 5.5% of a sample with around 130,000 clones, about 90% of them seen once. This receptor was identified in an adult in good health. The source was peripheral blood, collected on day 0 of AZD1222 vaccination. The chain recombines TRBV30 with TRBJ1-6, with 9 nucleotides matching TRBD1. The CDR3 region is CAWSIRDRAYSPLHF. CDR3 nucleotide sequence: TGTGCCTGGAGTATCCGGGACAGGGCATATTCACCCCTCCACTTT.